The clone carrying this TCR beta chain was seen only a few times. After removal of 1 base from V and 3 bases from J, the junction contained 4 bases not matched to a gene. CDR3 size: 15 residues. From germline, CDR1 is SGHTA and CDR2 FQGNSA. The data were obtained in a study of blood T cells in healthy people across ages. Primed by a sample-barcoded 5' primer and a J-beta primer mix, a second PCR proceeded for about 7 to 12 cycles. TCRdb passed the 5' RACE reads through MiXCR, listing each CDR3 protein once. The data show about 1.4 million distinct CDR3 sequences, 55% to 75% seen once. Sequencing was carried out using blood. The TCR was taken from a man aged 18 to 30 in good health. This rearrangement joins TRBV7-2 to TRBJ2-7, with 9 bases fitting TRBD1. The CDR3 nucleotides are TGTGCCAGCAGCTTAGATGGGACAGGGATCTACGAGCAGTACTTC. This encodes CASSLDGTGIYEQYF.